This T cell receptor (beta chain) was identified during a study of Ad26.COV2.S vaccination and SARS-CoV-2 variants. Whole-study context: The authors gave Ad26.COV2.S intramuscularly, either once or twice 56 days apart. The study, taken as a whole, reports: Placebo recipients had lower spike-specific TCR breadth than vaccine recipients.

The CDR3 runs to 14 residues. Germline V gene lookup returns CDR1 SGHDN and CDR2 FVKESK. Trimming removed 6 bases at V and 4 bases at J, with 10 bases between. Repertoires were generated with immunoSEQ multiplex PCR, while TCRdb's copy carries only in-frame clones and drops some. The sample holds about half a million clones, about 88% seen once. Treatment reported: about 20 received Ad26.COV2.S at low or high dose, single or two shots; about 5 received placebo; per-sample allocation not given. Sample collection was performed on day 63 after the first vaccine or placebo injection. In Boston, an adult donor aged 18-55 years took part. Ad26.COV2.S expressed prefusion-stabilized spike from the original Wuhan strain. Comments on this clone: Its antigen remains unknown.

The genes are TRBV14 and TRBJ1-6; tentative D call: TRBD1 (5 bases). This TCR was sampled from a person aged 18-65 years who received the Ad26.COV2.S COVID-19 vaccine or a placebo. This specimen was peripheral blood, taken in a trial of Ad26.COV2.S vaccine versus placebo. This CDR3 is CASSRDFYNSPLHF. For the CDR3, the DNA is TGTGCCAGCAGTCGGGACTTTTATAATTCACCCCTCCACTTT. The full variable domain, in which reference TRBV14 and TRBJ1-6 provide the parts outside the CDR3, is EAGVTQFPSHSVIEKGQTVTLRCDPISGHDNLYWYRRVMGKEIKFLLHFVKESKQDESGMPNNRFLAERTGGTYSTLKVQPAELEDSGVYFCASSRDFYNSPLHFGNGTRLTVT.